Below, one T cell receptor beta chain is given with its context. Its target is not known. It was with 60 Vbeta and 13 Jbeta primers that the PCR ran. Assay used: immunoSEQ multiplex PCR; TCRdb lists only in-frame clones, some missing. The sample shows 180,000 or so clones, around 80% of them seen only once. The sample originates from a study of cytomegalovirus exposure and HLA in healthy donors. Study observations and caveats: It was shown in a later analysis that HLA-associated TCR beta chains were more clonally expanded than other, equally common chains.

V was shortened by 1 base and J by 4 bases, with 11 bases between the two germline ends. Germline V gene lookup returns CDR1 KGHSH and CDR2 LQKENI. This CDR3 is built from 15 residues. The sample comprised PBMCs. This chain links TRBV18 with TRBJ2-1, with no clear D. The receptor comes from a man between 18 and 35 years old in good health and CMV-seronegative. CDR3 DNA: TGTGCCAGCTCACCACGCCAGGCTGTGTACAATGAGCAGTTCTTC. This translates into CASSPRQAVYNEQFF.